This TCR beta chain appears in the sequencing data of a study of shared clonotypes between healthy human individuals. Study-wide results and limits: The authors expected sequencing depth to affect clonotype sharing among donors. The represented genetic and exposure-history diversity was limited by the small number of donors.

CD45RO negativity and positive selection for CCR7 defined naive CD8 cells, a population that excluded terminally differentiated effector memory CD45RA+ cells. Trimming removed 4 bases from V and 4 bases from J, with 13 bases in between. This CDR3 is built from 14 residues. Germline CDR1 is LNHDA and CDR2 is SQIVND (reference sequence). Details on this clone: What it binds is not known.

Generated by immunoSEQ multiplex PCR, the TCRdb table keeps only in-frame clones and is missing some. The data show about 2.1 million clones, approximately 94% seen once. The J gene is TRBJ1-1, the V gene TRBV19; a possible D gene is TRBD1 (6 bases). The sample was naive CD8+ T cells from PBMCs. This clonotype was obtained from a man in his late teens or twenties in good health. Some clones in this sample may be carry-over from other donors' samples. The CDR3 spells CASSTFQGSTEAFF. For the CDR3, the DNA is TGTGCCAGTAGTACCTTTCAGGGGAGCACTGAAGCTTTCTTT.